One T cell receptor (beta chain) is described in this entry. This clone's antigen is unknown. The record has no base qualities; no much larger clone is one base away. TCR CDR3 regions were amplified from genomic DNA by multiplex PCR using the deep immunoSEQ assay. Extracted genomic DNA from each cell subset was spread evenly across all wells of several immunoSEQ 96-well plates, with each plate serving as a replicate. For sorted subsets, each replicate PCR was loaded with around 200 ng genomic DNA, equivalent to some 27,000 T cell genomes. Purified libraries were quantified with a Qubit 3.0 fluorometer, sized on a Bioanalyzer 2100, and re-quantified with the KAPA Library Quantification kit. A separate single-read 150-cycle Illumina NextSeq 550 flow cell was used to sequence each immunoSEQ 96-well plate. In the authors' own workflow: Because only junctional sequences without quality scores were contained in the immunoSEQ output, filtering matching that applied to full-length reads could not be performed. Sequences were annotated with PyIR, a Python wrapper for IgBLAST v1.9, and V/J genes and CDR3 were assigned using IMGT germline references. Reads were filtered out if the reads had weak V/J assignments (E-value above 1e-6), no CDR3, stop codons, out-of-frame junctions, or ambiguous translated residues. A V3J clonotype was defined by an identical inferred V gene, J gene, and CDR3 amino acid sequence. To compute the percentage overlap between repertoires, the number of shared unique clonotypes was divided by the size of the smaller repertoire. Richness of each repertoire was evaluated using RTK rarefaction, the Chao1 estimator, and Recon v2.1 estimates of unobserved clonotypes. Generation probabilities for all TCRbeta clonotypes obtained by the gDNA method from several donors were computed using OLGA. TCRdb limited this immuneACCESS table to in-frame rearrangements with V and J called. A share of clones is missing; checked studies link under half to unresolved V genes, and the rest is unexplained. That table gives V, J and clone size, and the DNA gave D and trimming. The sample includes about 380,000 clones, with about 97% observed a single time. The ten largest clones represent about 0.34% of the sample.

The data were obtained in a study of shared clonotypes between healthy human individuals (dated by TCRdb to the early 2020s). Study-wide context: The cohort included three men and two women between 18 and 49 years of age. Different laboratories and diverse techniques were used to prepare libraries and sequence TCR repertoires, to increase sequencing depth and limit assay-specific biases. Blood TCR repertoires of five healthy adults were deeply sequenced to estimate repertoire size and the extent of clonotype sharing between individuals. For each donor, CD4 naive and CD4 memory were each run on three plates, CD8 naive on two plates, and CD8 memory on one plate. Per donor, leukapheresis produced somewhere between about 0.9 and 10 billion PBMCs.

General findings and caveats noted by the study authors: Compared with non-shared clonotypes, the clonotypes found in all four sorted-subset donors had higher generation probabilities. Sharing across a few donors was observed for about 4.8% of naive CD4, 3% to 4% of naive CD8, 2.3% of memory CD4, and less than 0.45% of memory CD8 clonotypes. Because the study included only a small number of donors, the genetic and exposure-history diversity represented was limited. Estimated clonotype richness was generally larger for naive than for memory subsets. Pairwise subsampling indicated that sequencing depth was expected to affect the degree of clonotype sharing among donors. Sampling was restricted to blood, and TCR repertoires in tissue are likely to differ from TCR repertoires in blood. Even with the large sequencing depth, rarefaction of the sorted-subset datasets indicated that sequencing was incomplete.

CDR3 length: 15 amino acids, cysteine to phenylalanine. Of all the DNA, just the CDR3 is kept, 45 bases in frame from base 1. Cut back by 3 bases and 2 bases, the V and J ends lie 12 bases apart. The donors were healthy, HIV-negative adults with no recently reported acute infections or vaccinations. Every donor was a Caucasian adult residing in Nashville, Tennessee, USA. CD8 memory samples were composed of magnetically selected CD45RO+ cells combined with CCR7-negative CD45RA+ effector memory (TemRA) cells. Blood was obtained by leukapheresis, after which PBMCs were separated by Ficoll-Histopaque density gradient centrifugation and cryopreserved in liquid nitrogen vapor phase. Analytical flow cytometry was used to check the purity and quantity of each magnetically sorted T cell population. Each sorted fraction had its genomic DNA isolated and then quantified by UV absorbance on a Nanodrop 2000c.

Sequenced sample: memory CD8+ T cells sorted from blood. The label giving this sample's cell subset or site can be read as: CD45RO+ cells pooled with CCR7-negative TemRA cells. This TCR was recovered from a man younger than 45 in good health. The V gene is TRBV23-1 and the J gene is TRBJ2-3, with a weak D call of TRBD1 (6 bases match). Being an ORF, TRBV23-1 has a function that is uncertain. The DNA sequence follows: TGCGCCAGCAGTCAGGTTTCAGGGGACACAGATACGCAGTATTTT. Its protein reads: CASSQVSGDTDTQYF.